This passage covers 25 T cell receptor beta chains from one sample sequenced in a study of vaccination effects on CD4 cells after COVID-19. TCRdb's copy holds only in-frame clones and misses some; the assay was immunoSEQ multiplex PCR. The table shows tens of thousands of clones, with roughly 78% occurring only once. Sequencing followed a ViraFEST assay step that expanded antigen-specific CD4+ T cells with viral peptide pools. Upon completion of around 9 days in culture, CD4+ T cells were isolated. Vaccine administered to participants consisted of two doses of either BNT162b2 or mRNA-1273. No antigen has been identified for these receptors. The sequencing used CD4+ T cells from PBMCs cultured with HCoV-OC43 spike peptides, collected after COVID-19 vaccination. Documented subset: HCoV-OC43 spike overlapping peptide pool stimulation. These receptors came from a human donor who received a COVID-19 vaccine.

This clone occurred once. The chain carries TRBV11-2 and TRBJ1-3, with TRBD1 as a possible D gene (6 bases). V was pared by 6 bases and J by 13 bases, with 19 bases between. This CDR3 is built from 13 residues. In germline, CDR1 is SGHAT, CDR2 FQNNGV. For the CDR3, the DNA is TGTGCCAGCAGTACGGGACACGGTAACCTTATATATTTT. This codes for CASSTGHGNLIYF.

The CDR3 region has the DNA TGTGCCAGCACCCTGACAGGGATCACTGAAGCTTTCTTT. Translated: CASTLTGITEAFF. The chain uses TRBV2 and TRBJ1-1; 7 nucleotides match TRBD1. The CDR3 has 13 amino acids. Losses at the gene ends were 7 bases for V and 4 bases for J; bases not matched to a gene: 6. The germline V gene encodes CDR1 SNHLY and CDR2 FYNNEI.

The rearrangement uses TRBV10-3 and TRBJ1-5; D is ambiguous. The CDR3 is 11 residues long. Deletions cut 3 bases from V and 7 bases from J, with 4 bases between. In germline, CDR1 is ENHRY, CDR2 SYGVKD. The CDR3 sequence: CAISEGQPQHF. DNA for the CDR3: TGTGCCATCAGTGAAGGCCAGCCCCAGCATTTT.

The CDR3 DNA reads as TGTGCCAGCTCACTCACACGGACCTACGAGCAGTACGTC. This encodes CASSLTRTYEQYV. The chain uses TRBV18 and TRBJ2-7; no clear D. Germline-derived CDR1 and CDR2 are KGHSH and LQKENI. The CDR3 extends over 13 amino acids. V lost 4 bases, J lost 2 bases, and 9 bases lay in between.

This clone turned up a few times. CDR3 bases: TGTGCCTCCGAGGTCTCCTATAATTCACCCCTCCACTTT. As protein: CASEVSYNSPLHF. The J gene is TRBJ1-6, the V gene TRBV6-5; D call uncertain. This CDR3 has 13 residues. V gave up 11 bases and J gave up 0 bases, with 8 bases separating them. CDR1 is MNHEY, CDR2 SVGAGI, per germline.

This clone came up once. This sequence joins TRBV19 and TRBJ2-5; 15 bases agree with TRBD2. CDR3 size: 15 residues. V trimming: 5 bases; J trimming: 5 bases; junction bases outside the gene matches: 3. In germline, CDR1 is LNHDA, CDR2 SQIVND (reference sequence). The CDR3 region has the DNA TGTGCCAGTAGTGTCGGACTAGCGGGGGGGGAGACCCAGTACTTC. Translation gives CASSVGLAGGETQYF.

This rearrangement joins TRBV3-1 (or the pseudogene TRBV3-2) to TRBJ2-4; 8 bases are a match to TRBD2. The CDR3 runs to 18 residues. Germline CDR1 reads LGHDT; CDR2 reads YNNKEL (reference sequence). The J segment lost 0 bases and the V segment lost 3 bases, leaving 10 bases of the junction unmatched. The CDR3 protein is CASSHIEAGVLAKNIQYF. CDR3 DNA sequence: TGTGCCAGCAGCCATATAGAAGCGGGGGTGTTAGCCAAAAACATTCAGTACTTC.

The chain couples TRBV5-1 to TRBJ2-2; 7 nucleotides match TRBD1. Trimming took 0 bases from V and 5 from J; bases not matched to a gene: 10. The CDR3 runs to 17 residues. Germline V lookup: CDR1 SGHRS, CDR2 YFSETQ. CDR3 DNA sequence: TGCGCCAGCAGCTTGGGACAGGGCCTGTTTGATACCGGGGAGCTGTTTTTT. This translates into CASSLGQGLFDTGELFF.

The J gene is TRBJ1-5, the V gene TRBV18; D gene uncertain. The length of the CDR3 is 15 residues. V lost 2 bases and J lost 2, with 10 bases in between. Germline V gives CDR1 KGHSH, CDR2 LQKENI. The chain's CDR3 is CASSPAENRNQPQHF. The CDR3 bases are TGTGCCAGCTCACCAGCTGAGAATCGCAATCAGCCCCAGCATTTT.

The V gene is TRBV7-3, the J gene TRBJ2-3; unclear D gene. The germline V and J ends were trimmed by 6 bases and 0 bases, with 7 bases remaining between them. Germline V gene data show CDR1 as SGHTA and CDR2 as FQGTGA. The CDR3 is 13 residues long. CDR3 in DNA: TGTGCCAGCAGTGTAGAGAGCACAGATACGCAGTATTTT. Translating it yields CASSVESTDTQYF.

The V gene is TRBV6-6, the J gene TRBJ1-3; D is undetermined. Trimming stripped 2 bases from V and 1 base from J, with 6 bases between. The length of the CDR3 is 14 residues. Looked up from germline, CDR1 is MNHNY and CDR2 is SVGAGI (reference sequence). The CDR3 region is CASSYGQSGNTIYF. DNA of the CDR3: TGTGCCAGCAGTTACGGGCAGTCTGGAAACACCATATATTTT.

The genes are TRBV7-3 and TRBJ1-1, with D tentatively TRBD1 (6 bases). V dropped 5 bases and J dropped 8 bases, with 12 bases sitting between them. Germline V lookup: CDR1 SGHTA, CDR2 FQGTGA. CDR3 size: 12 residues. In nucleotides, the CDR3 is TGTGCCAGCAGCGTACAGGGCGGGGAAGCTTTCTTT. Its translation: CASSVQGGEAFF.

The count of this clone is one. The V gene is TRBV5-1, the J gene TRBJ1-1; 8 bases are a match to TRBD1. The germline CDR1 and CDR2 sequences are SGHRS and YFSETQ. Trimming took 4 bases from V and 2 from J; bases not matched to a gene: 4. This CDR3 contains 14 residues. CDR3 loop: CASSPGTGNTEAFF. DNA of the CDR3: TGCGCCAGCAGCCCCGGGACAGGAAACACTGAAGCTTTCTTT.

The chain combines TRBV18 with TRBJ1-5, with a tentative D call TRBD1 (6 bases). The germline CDR1 and CDR2 sequences are KGHSH and LQKENI. CDR3 length: 15 amino acids. Trimming cost V 2 bases and J 0 bases, with 8 bases left between them. In DNA form, the CDR3 reads TGTGCCAGCTCACCAGGCAGGGGTAGCAATCAGCCCCAGCATTTT. Translated, it gives CASSPGRGSNQPQHF. The complete variable domain, with remaining parts taken from reference TRBV18 and TRBJ1-5, reads NAGVMQNPRHLVRRRGQEARLRCSPMKGHSHVYWYRQLPEEGLKFMVYLQKENIIDESGMPKERFSAEFPKEGPSILRIQQVVRGDSAAYFCASSPGRGSNQPQHFGDGTRLSIL.

The rearrangement uses TRBV6-6 and TRBJ1-4; TRBD1 agrees at 10 bases. The CDR3 runs 15 residues. Per germline, CDR1 MNHNY and CDR2 SVGAGI (reference sequence). The V and J ends lost 7 bases and 8 bases, in that order; junction bases with no gene match: 10. The CDR3 loop is CASKYTGTGDEKLFF. CDR3 bases: TGTGCCAGCAAGTATACCGGGACAGGGGACGAAAAACTGTTTTTT.

The rearrangement uses TRBV18 and TRBJ1-2, with 9 bases lining up with TRBD1. This CDR3 region has 14 residues. Trimming removed 2 bases from V and 2 bases from J; junction bases left unmatched: 0. Looked up from germline, CDR1 is KGHSH and CDR2 is LQKENI. CDR3 sequence (DNA): TGTGCCAGCTCACCAGGACAGGGGAACTATGGCTACACCTTC. It is translated as CASSPGQGNYGYTF.

J is TRBJ2-7 and V is TRBV5-6; 7 bases are shared with TRBD1. CDR3 length: 15 residues. J lost 0 bases, V lost 3 bases, and 6 bases had no gene match. Germline lookup yields CDR1 SGHDT and CDR2 YYEEEE. DNA of the CDR3: TGTGCCAGCAGCTCGCTTGGGGACAGCTCCTACGAGCAGTACGTC. Translated: CASSSLGDSSYEQYV.

The sample holds a few counts of this clone. The V and J genes are TRBV24-1 and TRBJ2-5; 9 bases fit TRBD1. This CDR3 is 16 amino acids long. Germline V gene sequence: CDR1 KGHDR, CDR2 SFDVKD. The J segment lost 4 bases and the V segment lost 6 bases, leaving 11 bases of the junction unmatched. CDR3 protein: CATSPSGTGLGETQYF. The CDR3 DNA is TGTGCCACCAGTCCGTCCGGGACAGGGTTGGGAGAGACCCAGTACTTC.

Here the CDR3 reads CASISPPSNYEQYV. In nucleotides, the CDR3 is TGCGCCAGCATCTCCCCGCCCTCGAACTACGAGCAGTACGTC. J is TRBJ2-7 and V is TRBV23-1, with no clear D. TRBV23-1 is noted as an ORF with a role that remains uncertain. The CDR3 totals 14 residues. With 7 bases removed from V and 3 bases from J, the gap between germline ends came to 16 bases.

The CDR3 DNA is TGTGCCAGCCTCCGTGAGCGGGGTAGCACAGATACGCAGTATTTT. Translation: CASLRERGSTDTQYF. V is TRBV2 and J is TRBJ2-3, with 7 bases that match TRBD2. V lost 8 bases and J lost 0; bases outside the gene matches: 8. This CDR3 contains 15 residues. CDR1 is SNHLY and CDR2 is FYNNEI in the germline V gene.

The chain has TRBV18 and TRBJ1-3; 9 nucleotides align to TRBD1. Germline CDR1 is KGHSH and CDR2 is LQKENI. The trim removed 2 bases at V and 4 bases at J, leaving 6 bases unmatched. The CDR3 sequence is 16 residues long. The DNA for the CDR3 is TGTGCCAGCTCACCAGCGGGACAGGGAACCGGAAACACCATATATTTT. This codes for CASSPAGQGTGNTIYF.

CDR3 loop: CASSQIPGSYNEQFF. The CDR3 nucleotides read TGTGCCAGCAGCCAAATACCCGGGTCATACAATGAGCAGTTCTTC. The chain combines TRBV11-2 with TRBJ2-1; no definite D call. Trimming pared 5 bases from V and 4 bases from J, leaving 15 bases between. Germline assignment: CDR1 SGHAT and CDR2 FQNNGV. CDR3 length: 15 amino acids.

This clone was counted only a few times. The chain couples TRBV3-1 (or the pseudogene TRBV3-2) to TRBJ1-1, with TRBD1 as a possible D gene (5 bases). CDR1 is LGHDT and CDR2 is YNNKEL in the germline V gene (reference sequence). Trimming stripped 3 bases from V and 2 bases from J, with 10 bases between. The length of the CDR3 is 14 residues. This CDR3 is CASSQPGGNTEAFF. DNA of the CDR3: TGTGCCAGCAGCCAGCCTGGGGGTAACACTGAAGCTTTCTTT.

J is TRBJ1-3 and V is TRBV12-3 or TRBV12-4; D is possibly TRBD1 (5 bases). The CDR3 is 13 residues long. Trimming removed 6 bases from V and 2 bases from J, with 8 bases in between. The CDR3 DNA follows: TGTGCCAGCAGCAAGGGGACTGGAAACACCATATATTTT. Protein sequence: CASSKGTGNTIYF.

This clone was seen a handful of times. V is TRBV19 and J is TRBJ1-2; 7 nucleotides agree with TRBD1. Trimming removed 4 bases from V and 4 bases from J; junction bases left unmatched: 3. Germline lookup yields CDR1 LNHDA and CDR2 SQIVND (reference sequence). This CDR3 has 13 residues. The CDR3 bases are TGTGCCAGTAGTACGACAGGGAGCTATGGCTACACCTTC. This codes for CASSTTGSYGYTF. The full variable domain, its missing parts supplied by reference TRBV19 and TRBJ1-2, is DGGITQSPKYLFRKEGQNVTLSCEQNLNHDAMYWYRQDPGQGLRLIYYSQIVNDFQKGDIAEGYSVSREKKESFPLTVTSAQKNPTAFYLCASSTTGSYGYTFGSGTRLTVV.